These 18 T cell receptor beta chains were sequenced from one sample in a study of post-analysis software for immune sequencing data (dated by TCRdb to between 2014 and 2017). Here is what the overall study found, with its caveats: Patients showed significantly higher frequencies than controls for several TRBV segments, among them TRBV5-6, TRBV5-1 and TRBV20-1.

Preparation of the library involved PCR. The data were produced on an Illumina HiSeq 2500. To reduce PCR and sequencing biases, unique molecular identifiers were incorporated into the TCR beta cDNA libraries. The raw public reads went through TCRdb reprocessing: fastp at Q25, MiXCR clone calling, in-frame beta chains kept. Here each entry gathers all rows of one CDR3 protein and keeps the most common genes and DNA. The sample yields around 710,000 distinct CDR3 sequences; just over 45% were counted once. The ten biggest clones cover 4.9% of the sample. No cognate antigen is known for these TCRs. Sequencing input: blood. These receptors were obtained from a girl aged 5-17 years with multiple sclerosis.

The rearrangement links TRBV27 to TRBJ2-3; D is undetermined. V was trimmed by 3 bases and J by 4 bases, leaving 17 bases between them. There are 16 residues in the CDR3. CDR1 MNHEY and CDR2 SMNVEV come from the germline V gene (reference sequence). The CDR3 loop is CASSFTATELADTQYF. In DNA form, the CDR3 reads TGTGCCAGCAGTTTTACGGCGACCGAGCTGGCAGATACGCAGTATTTT.

This sequence joins TRBV7-8 and TRBJ2-7; the match to TRBD2 covers 16 bases. Per germline, CDR1 SGHVS and CDR2 FQNEAQ. This CDR3 region has 17 residues. Trimming cost V 4 bases and J 5 bases; bases outside gene matches: 8. The chain's CDR3 is CASSWGLAGGPGNEQYF. Here the CDR3 DNA reads TGTGCCAGCAGCTGGGGACTAGCGGGAGGGCCGGGGAACGAGCAGTACTTC.

In this sample, this clonotype turned up once. The chain recombines TRBV12-3 or TRBV12-4 with TRBJ2-1, with D perhaps matching TRBD1 or TRBD2 (5 bases each). The CDR3 runs to 14 residues. V dropped 5 bases and J dropped 11 bases, with 19 bases sitting between them. CDR3 sequence: CASSPRHRDVQQFF. CDR3 nucleotides: TGTGCCAGCAGTCCACGCCACCGGGACGTGCAGCAGTTCTTC.

V is TRBV7-6 and J is TRBJ2-7; 7 bases match TRBD2. Germline V gives CDR1 SGHVS, CDR2 FNYEAQ. The CDR3 covers 15 residues. V was clipped by 2 bases and J by 3 bases; unmatched bases: 7. In DNA form, the CDR3 reads TGTGCCAGCAGCTTAACGGGGGAGGGGATCTACGAGCAGTACTTC. This sequence encodes CASSLTGEGIYEQYF.

This clonotype was counted between two and nine times. The V call is TRBV20-1, the J call TRBJ1-2; D gene ambiguous. The CDR3 has 14 residues. The ends were cut back, 0 bases at V and 4 bases at J, with 12 bases in the middle. Germline V gene lookup returns CDR1 DFQATT and CDR2 SNEGSKA (reference sequence). CDR3 amino acids: CSARDGENFYGYTF. The DNA for the CDR3 is TGCAGTGCTAGAGATGGGGAAAACTTCTATGGCTACACCTTC.

This rearrangement joins TRBV7-9 to TRBJ2-2; TRBD1 aligns across 8 bases. Per germline, CDR1 SEHNR and CDR2 FQNEAQ (reference sequence). This CDR3 has 15 amino acids. The V gene end was trimmed by 4 bases and the J gene end by 4 bases; junction bases not matched to a gene: 5. The CDR3 DNA is TGTGCCAGCAGCTCCGGACAGGGTGGCACCGGGGAGCTGTTTTTT. This codes for CASSSGQGGTGELFF.

The chain has TRBV20-1 and TRBJ1-4; TRBD1 is a possible D gene (5 bases). From germline, CDR1 is DFQATT and CDR2 SNEGSKA (reference sequence). The V end was cut by 7 bases, the J end by 5 bases, with 14 bases between. This CDR3 region has 13 residues. The CDR3 loop is CSGRAAGNEKLFF. In DNA form, the CDR3 reads TGCAGTGGCAGGGCGGCCGGGAATGAAAAACTGTTTTTT.

This clonotype was counted a few times. The V gene is TRBV29-1, the J gene TRBJ2-1; TRBD2 matches at 14 bases. CDR3 length equals 16 residues. V lost 3 bases to trimming and J lost 6 bases; unmatched junction nucleotides: 7. Germline CDR1 is SQVTM and CDR2 is ANQGSEA. The CDR3 DNA reads TGCAGCGTTGATGGGACTAGCGGGAGCTTTTTCAATGAGCAGTTCTTC. It is translated as CSVDGTSGSFFNEQFF.

The chain links TRBV20-1 to TRBJ1-2, with D possibly matching TRBD1 (5 bases). CDR1 is DFQATT, CDR2 SNEGSKA, per germline (reference sequence). The V end lost 4 bases, the J end lost 4 bases, and 10 bases lay between the germline ends. The CDR3 length is 12 residues. This CDR3 is CSATRGIYGYTF. The CDR3 DNA sequence: TGCAGTGCTACGAGGGGAATCTATGGCTACACCTTC.

The sample holds a few counts of this clonotype. The chain uses TRBV28 and TRBJ1-2, with 8 bases identical to TRBD1. This CDR3 is built from 14 residues. J lost 2 bases, V lost 5 bases, and 4 bases had no gene match. Germline V gene data show CDR1 as MDHEN and CDR2 as SYDVKM. The CDR3 sequence: CASSPGGQNYGYTF. Written as DNA, the CDR3 is TGTGCCAGCAGTCCAGGGGGCCAAAACTATGGCTACACCTTC.

Only a few counts were recorded for this clonotype. V is TRBV12-3 or TRBV12-4 and J is TRBJ1-5; perhaps TRBD1 as D (5 bases). Trimming took off 4 bases at V and 6 bases at J, with 10 bases between the two ends. The CDR3 consists of 13 residues. The CDR3 is CASSSRGSQPQHF. CDR3 bases: TGTGCCAGCAGTTCTAGGGGCAGTCAGCCCCAGCATTTT.

This clonotype was recorded a few times. This chain links TRBV4-2 with TRBJ2-7, with 8 bases lining up with TRBD2. Per the germline V gene, CDR1 is LGHNA and CDR2 is YNFKEQ. This CDR3 has 21 amino acids. V shed 0 bases, J shed 5 bases, and the junction held 24 bases outside the gene matches. Here the CDR3 reads CASSQEERAASGPLFSDEQYF. Here the CDR3 DNA reads TGTGCCAGCAGCCAAGAAGAGCGTGCGGCTAGCGGGCCTCTTTTCTCTGACGAGCAGTACTTC.

The chain links TRBV29-1 to TRBJ2-3; TRBD1 matches at 7 bases. The CDR3 is made up of 18 amino acids. V was pared by 0 bases and J by 0 bases, with 12 bases of the junction left unmatched. From germline, CDR1 is SQVTM and CDR2 ANQGSEA. The CDR3 nucleotides read TGCAGCGTTGAAGACGTCCCTAAACAGGGGCCTAGCACAGATACGCAGTATTTT. It translates to CSVEDVPKQGPSTDTQYF.

This clonotype was seen only a few times. V is TRBV3-1 and J is TRBJ2-2; D is unresolved. Between the trimmed V and J ends, which lost 2 bases and 4 bases, there was a span of 5 bases. Per germline, CDR1 LGHDT and CDR2 YNNKEL (reference sequence). The CDR3 totals 13 residues. CDR3 sequence (DNA): TGTGCCAGCAGCCAAACTACCACCGGGGAGCTGTTTTTT. Protein product: CASSQTTTGELFF.

The rearrangement links TRBV29-1 to TRBJ2-1; TRBD1 matches 7 bases. The CDR3 consists of 12 residues. Trimming removed 5 bases from V and 10 bases from J; junction bases left unmatched: 8. CDR1 and CDR2 (germline): SQVTM, ANQGSEA. CDR3 in amino acids: CSVPTGPPEQFF. The CDR3 nucleotides are TGCAGCGTTCCGACAGGGCCGCCGGAGCAGTTCTTC.

The chain uses TRBV10-3 and TRBJ1-1; D gene unclear. CDR3 length: 14 amino acids. Trimming pared 0 bases from V and 5 bases from J, leaving 10 bases between. In germline, CDR1 is ENHRY, CDR2 SYGVKD. The CDR3, as DNA: TGTGCCATCAGTGAGTCGGCAGCGAGTACTGAAGCTTTCTTT. Encoded protein: CAISESAASTEAFF.

This sequence joins TRBV6-1 and TRBJ2-4; D is uncertain. From germline, CDR1 is MNHNS and CDR2 SASEGT. Trimming removed 2 bases at V and 5 bases at J, with 7 bases between. CDR3 length equals 13 residues. The CDR3 loop reads CASSELPQNIQYF. The CDR3 region has the DNA TGTGCCAGCAGTGAATTGCCCCAAAACATTCAGTACTTC.

The chain's CDR3 is CSASGGVHTDTQYF. The DNA of the CDR3 is TGCAGTGCCTCGGGGGGGGTCCACACAGATACGCAGTATTTT. The V call is TRBV20-1, the J call TRBJ2-3, with 8 bases that match TRBD2. This CDR3 has 14 residues. The J segment lost 2 bases and the V segment lost 6 bases, leaving 7 bases of the junction unmatched. The germline V gene encodes CDR1 DFQATT and CDR2 SNEGSKA (reference sequence).